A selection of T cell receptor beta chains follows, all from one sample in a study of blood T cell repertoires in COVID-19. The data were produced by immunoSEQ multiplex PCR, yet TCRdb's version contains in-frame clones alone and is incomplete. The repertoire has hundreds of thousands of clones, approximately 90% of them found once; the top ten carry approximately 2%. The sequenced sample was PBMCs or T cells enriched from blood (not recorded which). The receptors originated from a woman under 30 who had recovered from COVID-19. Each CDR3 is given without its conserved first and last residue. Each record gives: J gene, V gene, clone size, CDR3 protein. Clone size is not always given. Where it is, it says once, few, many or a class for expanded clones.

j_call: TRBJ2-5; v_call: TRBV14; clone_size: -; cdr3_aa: ASSQDWRAPQY
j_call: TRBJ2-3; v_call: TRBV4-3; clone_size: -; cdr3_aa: ASSQVPAGGTDTQY
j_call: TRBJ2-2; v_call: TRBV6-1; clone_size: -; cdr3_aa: ASSEPAGALIIGELF
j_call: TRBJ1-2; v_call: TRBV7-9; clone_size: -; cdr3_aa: ASSQGQGNGYT
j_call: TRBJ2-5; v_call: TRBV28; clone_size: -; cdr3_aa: ASSSSTGQETQY
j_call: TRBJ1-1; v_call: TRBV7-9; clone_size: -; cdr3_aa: ASSLGYDSQAEIEAF
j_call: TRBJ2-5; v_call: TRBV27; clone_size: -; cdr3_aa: ASSDSLAGGYETQY
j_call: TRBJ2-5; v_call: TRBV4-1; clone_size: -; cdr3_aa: ASSQEPTGLAGQETQY
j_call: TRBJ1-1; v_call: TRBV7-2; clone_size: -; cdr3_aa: ASSFTGTTNTEAF
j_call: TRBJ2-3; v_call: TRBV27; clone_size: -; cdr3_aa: ASKGEGGGASDTQY
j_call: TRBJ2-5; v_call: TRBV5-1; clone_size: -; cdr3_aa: ASSWDRDQETQY
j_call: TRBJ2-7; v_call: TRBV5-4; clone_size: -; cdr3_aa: ASSWDTGEQY
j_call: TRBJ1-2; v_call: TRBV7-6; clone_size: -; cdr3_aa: ASSLGATNYGYT
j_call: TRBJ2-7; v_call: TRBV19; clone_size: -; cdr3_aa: ASRAGPLYEQY
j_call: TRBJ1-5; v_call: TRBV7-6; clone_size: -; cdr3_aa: ASSLHTGAIRNQPQH
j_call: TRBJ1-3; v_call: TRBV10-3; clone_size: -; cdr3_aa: AISEQSSGNTIY
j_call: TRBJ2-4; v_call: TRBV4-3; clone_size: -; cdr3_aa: ASSQGASGKNIQY
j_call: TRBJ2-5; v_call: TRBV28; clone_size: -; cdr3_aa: ASSGAHWETQY
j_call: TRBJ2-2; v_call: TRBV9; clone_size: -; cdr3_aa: ASSPTLRGHTGELF
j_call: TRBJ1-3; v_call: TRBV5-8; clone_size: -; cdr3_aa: ASSLDSHSGNTIY
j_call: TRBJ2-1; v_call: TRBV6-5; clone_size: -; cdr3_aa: ASSYGRAFTYNEQF
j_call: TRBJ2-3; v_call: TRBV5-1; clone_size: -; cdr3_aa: ASSAKQGTSTDTQY
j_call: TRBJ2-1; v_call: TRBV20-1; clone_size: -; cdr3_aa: SVEFNEQF
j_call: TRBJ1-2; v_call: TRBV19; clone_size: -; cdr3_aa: ASTGTGDGYT
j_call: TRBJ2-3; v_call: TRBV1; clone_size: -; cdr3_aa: TSVNLTSTDTQY
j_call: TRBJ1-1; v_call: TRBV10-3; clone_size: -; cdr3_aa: AISRTGVNTEAF
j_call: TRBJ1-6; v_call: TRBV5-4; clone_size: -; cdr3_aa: ASSLDISGDSPLH
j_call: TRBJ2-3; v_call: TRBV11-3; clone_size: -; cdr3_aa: ASSSGDRIGTDTQY
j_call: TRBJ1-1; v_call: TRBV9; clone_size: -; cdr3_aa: ASSGTPNTEAF
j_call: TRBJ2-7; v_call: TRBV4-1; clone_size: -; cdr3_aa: ASSQGGTRARQY
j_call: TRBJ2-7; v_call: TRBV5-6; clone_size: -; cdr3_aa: ASSLGGGAEQY
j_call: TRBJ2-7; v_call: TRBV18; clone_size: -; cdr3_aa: ASSRTDSSEQY
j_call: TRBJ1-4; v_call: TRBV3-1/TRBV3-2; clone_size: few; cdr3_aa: ASSQGGGRWEKLF
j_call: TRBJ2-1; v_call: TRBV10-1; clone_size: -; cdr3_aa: ASSVSRLADEQF
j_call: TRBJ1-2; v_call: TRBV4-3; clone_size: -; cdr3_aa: ASSQGDRGVGYT
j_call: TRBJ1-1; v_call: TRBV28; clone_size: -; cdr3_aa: ASSPSGRLNTEAF
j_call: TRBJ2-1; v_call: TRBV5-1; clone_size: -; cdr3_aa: ASSLDGGAGDEQF
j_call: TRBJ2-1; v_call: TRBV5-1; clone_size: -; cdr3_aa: ASSWGTPNEQF
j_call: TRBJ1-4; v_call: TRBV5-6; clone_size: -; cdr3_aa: ASSRITGAGEKLF
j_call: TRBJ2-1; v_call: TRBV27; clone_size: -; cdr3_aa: ASTIRASNSYNEQF
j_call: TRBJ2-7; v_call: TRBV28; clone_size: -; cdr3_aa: ARQTGWHEQY
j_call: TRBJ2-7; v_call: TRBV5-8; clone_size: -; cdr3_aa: ASSQYTGYLYEQY
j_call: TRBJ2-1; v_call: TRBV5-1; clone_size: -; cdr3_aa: ASSDGQFYEQF
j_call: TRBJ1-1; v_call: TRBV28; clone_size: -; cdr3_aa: AAGVNTEAF
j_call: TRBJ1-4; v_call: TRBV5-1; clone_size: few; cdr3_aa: ASSLEPTGLGEKLF
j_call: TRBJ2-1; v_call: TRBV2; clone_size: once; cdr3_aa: ASAGELAGRNEQF
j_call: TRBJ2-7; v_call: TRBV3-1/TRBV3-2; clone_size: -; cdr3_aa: ASRQAGGYDLGVYEQY
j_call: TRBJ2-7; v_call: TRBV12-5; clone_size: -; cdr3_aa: ASGFDSSYEQY
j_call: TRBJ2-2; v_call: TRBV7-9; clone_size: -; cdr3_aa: ASRFRGDTGELF
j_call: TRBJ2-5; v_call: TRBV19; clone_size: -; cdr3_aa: ASSSRRERAETQY
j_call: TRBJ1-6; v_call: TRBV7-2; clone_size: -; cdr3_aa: ASSLIGFDSPLH
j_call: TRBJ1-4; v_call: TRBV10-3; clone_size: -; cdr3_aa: AISETAFNEKLF
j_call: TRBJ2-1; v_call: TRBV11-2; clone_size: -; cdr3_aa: ASSLIAGGPNEQF
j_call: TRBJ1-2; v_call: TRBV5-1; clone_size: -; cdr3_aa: ASSLDNTRYGYT
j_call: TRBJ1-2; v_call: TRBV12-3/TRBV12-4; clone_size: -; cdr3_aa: ASSFGRGYGYT
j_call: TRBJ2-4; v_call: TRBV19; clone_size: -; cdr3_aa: ASSITGGVKGKNIQY
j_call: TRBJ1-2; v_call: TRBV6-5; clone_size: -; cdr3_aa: ASRGGQGADGYT
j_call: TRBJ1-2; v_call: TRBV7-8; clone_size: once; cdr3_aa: ASSHSPGGGYGYT